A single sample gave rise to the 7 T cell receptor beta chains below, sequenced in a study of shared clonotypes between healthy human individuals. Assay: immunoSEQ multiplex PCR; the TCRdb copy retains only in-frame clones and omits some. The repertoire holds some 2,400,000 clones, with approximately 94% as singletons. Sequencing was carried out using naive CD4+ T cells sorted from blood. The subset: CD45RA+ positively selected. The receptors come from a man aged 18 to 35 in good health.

The CDR3 region is CAFYTGVGEKLFF. The CDR3 nucleotides read TGTGCCTTCTACACAGGGGTTGGCGAAAAACTGTTTTTT. V is TRBV30 and J is TRBJ1-4, with 7 positions matching TRBD1. This CDR3 contains 13 residues. The J segment lost 8 bases and the V segment lost 7 bases, leaving 10 bases of the junction unmatched. The germline V gene has CDR1 GTSNPN and CDR2 SVGIG (reference sequence).

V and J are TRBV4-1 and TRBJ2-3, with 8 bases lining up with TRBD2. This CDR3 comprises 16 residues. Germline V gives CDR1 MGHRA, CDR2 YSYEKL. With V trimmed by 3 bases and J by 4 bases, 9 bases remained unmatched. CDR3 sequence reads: CASSQWSGRGADTQYF. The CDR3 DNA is TGCGCCAGCAGCCAGTGGAGCGGGAGAGGAGCAGATACGCAGTATTTT.

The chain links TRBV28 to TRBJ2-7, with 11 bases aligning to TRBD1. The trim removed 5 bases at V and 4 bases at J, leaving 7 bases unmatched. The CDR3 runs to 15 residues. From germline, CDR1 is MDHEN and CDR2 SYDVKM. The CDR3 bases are TGTGCCAGCAGTCAGGACAGGGGGCGGTTTTACGAGCAGTACTTC. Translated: CASSQDRGRFYEQYF. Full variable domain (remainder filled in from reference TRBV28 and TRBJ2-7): DVKVTQSSRYLVKRTGEKVFLECVQDMDHENMFWYRQDPGLGLRLIYFSYDVKMKEKGDIPEGYSVSREKKERFSLILESASTNQTSMYLCASSQDRGRFYEQYFGPGTRLTVT.

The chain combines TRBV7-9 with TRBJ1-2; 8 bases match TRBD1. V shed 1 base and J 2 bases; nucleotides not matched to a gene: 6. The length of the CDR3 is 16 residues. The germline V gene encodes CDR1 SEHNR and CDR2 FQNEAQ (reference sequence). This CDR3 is CASSLGTGNLNYGYTF. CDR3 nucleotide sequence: TGTGCCAGCAGCTTAGGGACAGGGAATCTAAACTATGGCTACACCTTC.

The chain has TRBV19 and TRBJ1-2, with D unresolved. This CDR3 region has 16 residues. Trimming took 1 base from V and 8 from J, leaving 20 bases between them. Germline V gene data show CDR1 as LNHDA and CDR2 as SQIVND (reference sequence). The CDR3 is CASSIGGTTLRSGYTF. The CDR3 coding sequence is TGTGCCAGTAGTATAGGCGGAACGACACTAAGGAGCGGCTACACCTTC. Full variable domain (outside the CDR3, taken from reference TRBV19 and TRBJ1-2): DGGITQSPKYLFRKEGQNVTLSCEQNLNHDAMYWYRQDPGQGLRLIYYSQIVNDFQKGDIAEGYSVSREKKESFPLTVTSAQKNPTAFYLCASSIGGTTLRSGYTFGSGTRLTVV.

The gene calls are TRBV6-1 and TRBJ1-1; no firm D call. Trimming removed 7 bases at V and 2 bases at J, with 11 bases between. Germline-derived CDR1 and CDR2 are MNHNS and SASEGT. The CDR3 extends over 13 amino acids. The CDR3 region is CASTRLINTEAFF. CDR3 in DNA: TGTGCCAGCACCCGACTTATCAACACTGAAGCTTTCTTT.

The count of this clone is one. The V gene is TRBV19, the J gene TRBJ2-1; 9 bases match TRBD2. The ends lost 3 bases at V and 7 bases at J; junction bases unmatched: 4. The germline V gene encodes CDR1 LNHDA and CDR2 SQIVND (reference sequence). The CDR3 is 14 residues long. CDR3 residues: CASSMAGGPNEQFF. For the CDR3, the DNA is TGTGCCAGTAGTATGGCGGGAGGGCCTAATGAGCAGTTCTTC.